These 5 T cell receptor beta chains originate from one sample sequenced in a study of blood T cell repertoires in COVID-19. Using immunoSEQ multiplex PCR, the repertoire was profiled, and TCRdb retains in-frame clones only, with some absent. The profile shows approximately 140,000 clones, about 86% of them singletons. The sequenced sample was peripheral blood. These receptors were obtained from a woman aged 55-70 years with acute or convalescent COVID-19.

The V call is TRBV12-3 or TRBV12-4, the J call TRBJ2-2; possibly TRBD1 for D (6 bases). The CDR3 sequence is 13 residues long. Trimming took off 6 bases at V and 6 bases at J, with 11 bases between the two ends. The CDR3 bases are TGTGCCAGCAGAAATCAGGGGCCCGGGGAGCTGTTTTTT. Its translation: CASRNQGPGELFF.

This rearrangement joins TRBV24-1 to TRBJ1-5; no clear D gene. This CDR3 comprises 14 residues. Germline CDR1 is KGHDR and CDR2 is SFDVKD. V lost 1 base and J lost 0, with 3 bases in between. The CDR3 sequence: CATSDFLSNQPQHF. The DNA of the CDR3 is TGTGCCACCAGTGATTTCCTTAGCAATCAGCCCCAGCATTTT.

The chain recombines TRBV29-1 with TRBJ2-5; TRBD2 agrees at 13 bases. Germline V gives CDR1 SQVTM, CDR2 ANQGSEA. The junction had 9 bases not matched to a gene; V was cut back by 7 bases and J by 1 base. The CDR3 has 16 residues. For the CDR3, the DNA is TGCAGCGCCCTTTTGGGACTAGCGGGGTTCCAAGAGACCCAGTACTTC. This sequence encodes CSALLGLAGFQETQYF.

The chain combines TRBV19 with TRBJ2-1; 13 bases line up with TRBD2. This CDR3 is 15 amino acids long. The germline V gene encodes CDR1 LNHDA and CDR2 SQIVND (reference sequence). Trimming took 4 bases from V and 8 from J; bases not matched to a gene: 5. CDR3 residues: CASSRTSGGRYEQFF. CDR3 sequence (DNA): TGTGCCAGTAGTAGGACTAGCGGGGGAAGGTATGAGCAGTTCTTC.

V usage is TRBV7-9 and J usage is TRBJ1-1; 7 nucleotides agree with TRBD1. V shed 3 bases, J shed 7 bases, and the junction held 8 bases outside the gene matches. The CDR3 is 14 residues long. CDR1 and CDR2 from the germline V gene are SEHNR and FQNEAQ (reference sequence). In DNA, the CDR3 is TGTGCCAGCAGCTTCGGGGACAGTAAAGATGAAGCTTTCTTT. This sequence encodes CASSFGDSKDEAFF.